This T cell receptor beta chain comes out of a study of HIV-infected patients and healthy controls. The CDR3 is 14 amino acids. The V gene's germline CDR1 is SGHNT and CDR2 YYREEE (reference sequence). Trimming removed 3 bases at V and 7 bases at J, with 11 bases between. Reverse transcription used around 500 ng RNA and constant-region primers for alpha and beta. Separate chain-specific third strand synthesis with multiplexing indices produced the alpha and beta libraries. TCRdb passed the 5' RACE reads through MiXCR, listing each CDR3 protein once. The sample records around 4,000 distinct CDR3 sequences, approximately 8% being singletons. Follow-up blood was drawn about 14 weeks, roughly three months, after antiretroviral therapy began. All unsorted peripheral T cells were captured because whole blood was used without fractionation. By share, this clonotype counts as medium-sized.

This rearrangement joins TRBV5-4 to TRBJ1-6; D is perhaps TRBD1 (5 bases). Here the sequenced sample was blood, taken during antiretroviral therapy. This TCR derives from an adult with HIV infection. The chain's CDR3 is CASSSTGGNSPLHF. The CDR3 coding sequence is TGTGCCAGCAGCTCAACAGGTGGCAATTCACCCCTCCACTTT.